One sample yielded the 32 T cell receptor beta chains listed below, sequenced in a study of T cell responses to AZD1222 COVID-19 vaccine. Some clones are missing from TCRdb's copy, which holds only in-frame ones; the method was immunoSEQ multiplex PCR. The table records around 70,000 clones, around nine tenths of them present only once. Sequencing used peripheral blood, obtained on day 0 of AZD1222 vaccination. The receptor set was obtained from an adult in good health.

The V gene is TRBV20-1, the J gene TRBJ1-2, with unresolved D. The CDR3 covers 10 residues. Germline V lookup: CDR1 DFQATT, CDR2 SNEGSKA (reference sequence). As DNA, the CDR3 is TGCAGCCTGGCCCCTGGGGGCTACACCTTC. Translation gives CSLAPGGYTF.

A few counts support this clone. The rearrangement uses TRBV11-1 and TRBJ2-3; D uncertain. Germline V CDR1 and CDR2: SGHAT, FQDESV (reference sequence). The CDR3 is made up of 12 amino acids. V lost 4 bases and J lost 5, with 7 bases in between. Here the CDR3 DNA reads TGTGCCAGCAGCTGGTCGGAAGATACGCAGTATTTT. Its protein is CASSWSEDTQYF.

The J gene is TRBJ2-2, the V gene TRBV10-1, with 9 bases identical to TRBD2. CDR1 is WNHNN and CDR2 is SYGVQD in the germline V gene (reference sequence). With V trimmed by 5 bases and J by 6 bases, 4 bases remained unmatched. The CDR3 extends over 14 amino acids. DNA for the CDR3: TGCGCCAGCAGTCTAGCGGGATCAGCCGGGGAGCTGTTTTTT. Encoded protein: CASSLAGSAGELFF.

This chain connects TRBV28 to TRBJ2-1; no reliable D call. The germline gives CDR1 MDHEN, CDR2 SYDVKM. This CDR3 contains 12 residues. Trimming cost V 2 bases and J 10 bases, with 9 bases left between them. The CDR3 protein is CASSLLGKEQFF. The CDR3 DNA reads as TGTGCCAGCAGTTTACTAGGGAAGGAGCAGTTCTTC.

Worth noting for this clone: The CDR3 does not end in the conserved phenylalanine or tryptophan, so this is likely a read error. Because the CDR3's place on the DNA is in doubt, the DNA is left out and the CDR3 is given as listed by TCRdb. The chain carries TRBV21-1 and TRBJ2-4. TRBV21-1 is listed as a pseudogene. The CDR3 has 8 amino acids, counting both end residues. The CDR3 reads CASSNRGG.

This chain joins TRBV24-1 and TRBJ1-2; TRBD1 matches 9 bases. Germline CDR1 is KGHDR and CDR2 is SFDVKD. This CDR3 is 16 amino acids long. J lost 7 bases, V lost 3 bases, and 11 bases had no gene match. The DNA for the CDR3 is TGTGCCACCAGTGATCCAACCGGGACAGGGAGTGCTGGCTACACCTTC. Translated: CATSDPTGTGSAGYTF.

The rearrangement joins TRBV9 to TRBJ1-2; D possibly corresponds to TRBD1 (6 bases). The length of the CDR3 is 13 residues. Germline V lookup: CDR1 SGDLS, CDR2 YYNGEE. V lost 4 bases to trimming and J lost 4 bases, with 11 bases between them. CDR3 sequence reads: CASSPAGAYGYTF. The CDR3 nucleotides read TGTGCCAGCAGCCCCGCGGGGGCCTATGGCTACACCTTC.

The chain links TRBV27 to TRBJ2-1, with a weak D call TRBD1 (6 bases). V was cut by 2 bases and J by 4 bases, with 9 bases left in between. Germline CDR1 and CDR2: MNHEY and SMNVEV (reference sequence). The CDR3 consists of 14 residues. Here the CDR3 reads CASSLGGLYNEQFF. CDR3 bases: TGTGCCAGCAGTTTAGGGGGCCTTTACAATGAGCAGTTCTTC.

The V gene is TRBV7-2, the J gene TRBJ2-7; 8 bases match TRBD2. This CDR3 region has 15 residues. V gave up 1 base and J gave up 2 bases; unmatched junction bases: 4. Per the germline V gene, CDR1 is SGHTA and CDR2 is FQGNSA. In nucleotides, the CDR3 is TGTGCCAGCAGCTTAGGGGCGGGAGGACCCTACGAGCAGTACTTC. Translation: CASSLGAGGPYEQYF. Complete variable domain (other parts from reference TRBV7-2 and TRBJ2-7): GAGVSQSPSNKVTEKGKDVELRCDPISGHTALYWYRQSLGQGLEFLIYFQGNSAPDKSGLPSDRFSAERTGGSVSTLTIQRTQQEDSAVYLCASSLGAGGPYEQYFGPGTRLTVT.

The chain joins TRBV10-3 to TRBJ2-1; D is unclear. Between the trimmed V and J ends, which lost 3 bases and 7 bases, there was a span of 7 bases. Germline CDR1 and CDR2: ENHRY and SYGVKD. The CDR3 spans 12 residues. The CDR3 DNA is TGTGCCATCAGTGATCGCGGTAATGAGCAGTTCTTC. Encoded protein: CAISDRGNEQFF.

This rearrangement joins TRBV7-5 to TRBJ1-6. TRBV7-5 is a pseudogene segment. The length of the CDR3 is 16 residues. This chain's CDR3 is CARSLVLSSYNSPLHF. The CDR3 nucleotides are TGTGCCAGAAGCTTAGTCCTGTCCTCCTATAATTCACCCCTCCACTTT.

The chain employs TRBV4-3 and TRBJ2-3; 9 positions match TRBD2. The trim removed 1 base at V and 2 bases at J, leaving 7 bases unmatched. The length of the CDR3 is 17 residues. Germline V gene data show CDR1 as LGHNA and CDR2 as YSLEER. The CDR3 region has the DNA TGCGCCAGCAGCCAAGTGATTAGCGGGAGCCTCACAGATACGCAGTATTTT. Amino acid sequence: CASSQVISGSLTDTQYF.

The chain couples TRBV7-2 to TRBJ1-6; the D is unclear. The CDR3 contains 14 residues. Deletions cut 1 base from V and 7 bases from J, with 8 bases between. From germline, CDR1 is SGHTA and CDR2 FQGNSA. CDR3 loop: CASSLVYGNSPLHF. The CDR3 coding sequence is TGTGCCAGCAGCTTAGTTTACGGCAATTCACCCCTCCACTTT.

The chain is built from TRBV6-5 and TRBJ1-6, with a weak D call TRBD1 (6 bases). The V end was cut by 5 bases, the J end by 7 bases, with 9 bases between. The CDR3 length is 13 residues. Per germline, CDR1 MNHEY and CDR2 SVGAGI. The CDR3 DNA reads TGTGCCAGCAGTCGGGACATGAATTCACCCCTCCACTTT. Its protein product is CASSRDMNSPLHF.

This sequence joins TRBV7-2 and TRBJ2-7, with a weak D call TRBD2 (6 bases). The CDR3 has 13 residues. CDR1 is SGHTA, CDR2 FQGNSA, per germline. Trimming removed 5 bases from V and 4 bases from J, with 12 bases in between. The CDR3 nucleotides read TGTGCCAGCAGCCTACCTAGCGCGTACGAGCAGTACTTC. Translation gives CASSLPSAYEQYF.

The chain has TRBV18 and TRBJ1-1; D unclear. Trimming took 2 bases from V and 4 from J, leaving 8 bases between them. CDR1 and CDR2 from the germline V gene are KGHSH and LQKENI. The CDR3 has 13 amino acids. CDR3 sequence reads: CASSPSTITEAFF. In DNA, the CDR3 is TGTGCCAGCTCACCATCGACGATCACTGAAGCTTTCTTT.

V usage is TRBV28 and J usage is TRBJ1-6; 7 positions match TRBD1. The V gene's germline CDR1 is MDHEN and CDR2 SYDVKM. V trimming: 1 base; J trimming: 5 bases; junction bases outside the gene matches: 2. This CDR3 spans 15 amino acids. The CDR3 spells CASSLSTGNNSPLHF. The CDR3 bases are TGTGCCAGCAGTTTATCGACAGGGAATAATTCACCCCTCCACTTT.

This chain joins TRBV7-9 and TRBJ2-2; D gene unclear. V lost 2 bases and J lost 1, with 5 bases in between. Germline-derived CDR1 and CDR2 are SEHNR and FQNEAQ (reference sequence). This CDR3 comprises 14 residues. The DNA for the CDR3 is TGTGCCAGCAGCTTACGTGGGAACACCGGGGAGCTGTTTTTT. Translated: CASSLRGNTGELFF.

The chain recombines TRBV5-6 with TRBJ2-6; D ambiguous. This CDR3 has 16 residues. V lost 5 bases to trimming and J lost 0 bases, with 12 bases between them. Germline V gives CDR1 SGHDT, CDR2 YYEEEE. This chain's CDR3 is CASSWAGFSGANVLTF. As DNA, the CDR3 is TGTGCCAGCAGTTGGGCAGGATTCTCTGGGGCCAACGTCCTGACTTTC.

This sequence joins TRBV30 and TRBJ1-2, with TRBD1 matching over 7 bases. Germline lookup yields CDR1 GTSNPN and CDR2 SVGIG (reference sequence). The V segment lost 4 bases and the J segment 2 bases; nucleotides outside the gene matches: 7. The CDR3 consists of 14 residues. The CDR3 sequence is CAWTRQGTNYGYTF. The CDR3 DNA follows: TGTGCCTGGACCCGACAGGGAACCAACTATGGCTACACCTTC.

V gene TRBV4-1 combines with J gene TRBJ2-3; 11 nucleotides match TRBD2. The CDR3 is made up of 18 amino acids. The germline gives CDR1 MGHRA, CDR2 YSYEKL. The junction had 8 bases not matched to a gene; V was cut back by 1 base and J by 2 bases. The CDR3 region is CASSQVVGTSGNTDTQYF. The CDR3 nucleotides are TGCGCCAGCAGCCAAGTGGTTGGGACTAGCGGAAACACAGATACGCAGTATTTT.

V is TRBV27 and J is TRBJ2-7, with D hard to call. This CDR3 region has 15 residues. Deletions cut 4 bases from V and 7 bases from J, with 20 bases between. Germline V gene sequence: CDR1 MNHEY, CDR2 SMNVEV (reference sequence). The CDR3 region is CASSYHRAQVGEQYF. In nucleotides, the CDR3 is TGTGCCAGCAGTTACCACCGGGCCCAAGTTGGGGAGCAGTACTTC.

CDR3 sequence: CASSYSGGSSYNEQFF. In DNA form, the CDR3 reads TGTGCCAGCAGTTACTCGGGGGGAAGCTCCTACAATGAGCAGTTCTTC. This rearrangement joins TRBV6-5 to TRBJ2-1; weak D call: TRBD2 (6 bases). Germline V gene data show CDR1 as MNHEY and CDR2 as SVGAGI. There are 16 residues in the CDR3. Trimming pared 0 bases from V and 0 bases from J, leaving 9 bases between.

The rearrangement uses TRBV29-1 and TRBJ1-1; D possibly corresponds to TRBD1 (5 bases). The V gene's germline CDR1 is SQVTM and CDR2 ANQGSEA. V was pared by 3 bases and J by 4 bases, with 12 bases between. There are 13 residues in the CDR3. The CDR3 DNA reads as TGCAGCGTTGATGCAGGGAGGGGCACTGAAGCTTTCTTT. Its protein is CSVDAGRGTEAFF.

The J gene is TRBJ2-1, the V gene TRBV19; maybe TRBD2 (6 bases). The germline CDR1 and CDR2 sequences are LNHDA and SQIVND (reference sequence). V lost 5 bases, J lost 3 bases, and 8 bases lay in between. The CDR3 spans 13 residues. CDR3 loop: CASSWDFYNEQFF. In nucleotides, the CDR3 is TGTGCCAGTAGTTGGGACTTCTACAATGAGCAGTTCTTC.

This clone was observed a single time. This chain joins TRBV7-3 and TRBJ2-3; D is perhaps TRBD2 (6 bases). This CDR3 region has 14 residues. Germline lookup yields CDR1 SGHTA and CDR2 FQGTGA. V was clipped by 3 bases and J by 2 bases, with 9 bases between them. The CDR3 loop reads CASSFSGPTDTQYF. Written as DNA, the CDR3 is TGTGCCAGCAGCTTTAGCGGACCCACAGATACGCAGTATTTT.

This rearrangement joins TRBV5-4 to TRBJ2-1, with 12 bases matching TRBD1. V lost 3 bases to trimming and J lost 7 bases; unmatched junction nucleotides: 5. Germline CDR1 reads SGHNT; CDR2 reads YYREEE (reference sequence). The CDR3 loop spans 15 amino acids. The CDR3 DNA sequence: TGTGCCAGCAGCTCCGGGACAGGGGGCCTTAATGAGCAGTTCTTC. Encoded protein: CASSSGTGGLNEQFF.

The table lists this clone with a count of one. The chain couples TRBV18 to TRBJ2-2, with D unclear. Looked up from germline, CDR1 is KGHSH and CDR2 is LQKENI. The V end lost 2 bases, the J end lost 2 bases, and 9 bases lay between the germline ends. The CDR3 runs to 15 residues. The CDR3 loop reads CASSPNAVNTGELFF. The CDR3 DNA sequence: TGTGCCAGCTCACCAAACGCCGTAAACACCGGGGAGCTGTTTTTT. Filled out from reference TRBV18 and TRBJ2-2, the complete variable domain reads NAGVMQNPRHLVRRRGQEARLRCSPMKGHSHVYWYRQLPEEGLKFMVYLQKENIIDESGMPKERFSAEFPKEGPSILRIQQVVRGDSAAYFCASSPNAVNTGELFFGEGSRLTVL.

The chain joins TRBV27 to TRBJ2-1; 10 nucleotides match TRBD2. This CDR3 is built from 16 residues. V gave up 2 bases and J gave up 4 bases; unmatched junction bases: 5. Germline CDR1 reads MNHEY; CDR2 reads SMNVEV (reference sequence). For the CDR3, the DNA is TGTGCCAGCAGTTTAAGGGCTAGCGGGAGTTACAATGAGCAGTTCTTC. It translates to CASSLRASGSYNEQFF.

This clone was detected only a few times. V usage is TRBV6-5 and J usage is TRBJ2-7; 9 bases match TRBD1. This CDR3 is 13 amino acids long. V lost 8 bases, J lost 2 bases, and 4 bases stayed unmatched. Germline CDR1 MNHEY, CDR2 SVGAGI. The chain's CDR3 is CASPGQGAYEQYF. For the CDR3, the DNA is TGTGCCAGCCCGGGACAGGGAGCCTACGAGCAGTACTTC.

The chain couples TRBV2 to TRBJ1-5, with 7 bases identical to TRBD1. Germline V CDR1 and CDR2: SNHLY, FYNNEI. The ends lost 5 bases at V and 0 bases at J; junction bases unmatched: 4. This CDR3 contains 15 residues. CDR3 protein: CASSPGTDSNQPQHF. The CDR3 DNA reads as TGTGCCAGCAGTCCCGGGACAGATAGCAATCAGCCCCAGCATTTT.

The chain links TRBV12-3 or TRBV12-4 to TRBJ1-2, with unresolved D. V was clipped by 2 bases and J by 6 bases, with 10 bases between them. CDR3 size: 13 residues. In DNA, the CDR3 is TGTGCCAGCAGTTTACAGGAGATAAATGGCTACACCTTC. Translating gives CASSLQEINGYTF.